This TCR beta chain was identified during a study of Graves' ophthalmopathy and Graves' hyperthyroidism. The overall study: Peripheral blood was gathered at the point of initial diagnosis, before any treatment started.

The study's findings and limits: Discriminating ophthalmopathy from stable hyperthyroidism, a 13-signature model attained a sensitivity of about 85% and a specificity of about 81%. Most thyroid-expanded clonotypes exceeding 0.001 frequency were also found in blood.

V was cut by 4 bases and J by 1 base, with 10 bases left in between. This CDR3 is built from 14 residues. The germline V gene has CDR1 SGHTA and CDR2 FQGTGA. Investigators amplified TCR beta CDR3 regions from RNA transcripts. First-round RT-PCR relied on HTBI primers, and a second-round multiplex PCR came next. TCRdb re-called the multiplex PCR reads with MiXCR, one entry per CDR3 protein. The table shows 200,000 to 250,000 distinct CDR3 sequences, with around 50% occurring only once. This clonotype was seen a few times. Its antigen is as yet unknown. Exclusion criteria comprised other autoimmune diseases, uncontrolled infections, pregnancy or lactation in patients.

What was sequenced was peripheral blood. The sequence came from an adult man with Graves' ophthalmopathy. The chain combines TRBV7-3 with TRBJ1-2; D unclear. CDR3 loop: CASSSRTRNYGYTF. The CDR3 DNA is TGTGCCAGCAGCTCTCGGACCCGTAACTATGGCTACACCTTC.